Listed below are T cell receptor beta chains from one sample, sequenced in a study of blood T cell repertoires in COVID-19. Profiling relied on immunoSEQ multiplex PCR, and the TCRdb table lists in-frame clones only, not all of them. Here the sample spans around 120,000 clones, 78% being singletons. The material sequenced was peripheral blood. Every receptor here comes from a man between 65 and 85 years old with acute or convalescent COVID-19. CDR3s include the opening cysteine and the closing phenylalanine or tryptophan. A D gene is named only where the DNA matches it firmly. Rows give clone size only sometimes, using once, few, many, or a class for an expanded clone.

size	V	D	J	CDR3
NA	TRBV20-1	NA	TRBJ1-4	CSASAGLDEKLFF
few	TRBV11-3	TRBD1	TRBJ1-1	CASSPQGAETEAFF
once	TRBV28	NA	TRBJ1-5	CASSLAGDGQPQHF
NA	TRBV7-4	NA	TRBJ2-1	CASSFPLGSSYNEQFF
once	TRBV9	NA	TRBJ1-6	CASSVDSQDRSPLHF
NA	TRBV5-1	NA	TRBJ2-7	CASSLAGGGGEQYF
NA	TRBV5-4	NA	TRBJ1-1	CASSLGQGPEAFF
once	TRBV29-1	TRBD1	TRBJ2-7	CSVAGQASVEQYF
NA	TRBV7-8	NA	TRBJ2-7	CASSLYPSVSEQYF
NA	TRBV9	NA	TRBJ2-7	CASSRSVFDEQYF
NA	TRBV11-2	NA	TRBJ2-5	CASSLKIGGGETQYF
few	TRBV5-4	TRBD1	TRBJ1-2	CASSLGRGLGYGYTF
few	TRBV7-6	TRBD1	TRBJ1-1	CASSPSRWGRGNAEAFF
NA	TRBV7-2	NA	TRBJ2-7	CASSLGPGEQYF
NA	TRBV11-2	TRBD2	TRBJ2-1	CASLLAGGGEQFF
NA	TRBV19	NA	TRBJ1-2	CASSIGQGWDGYTF
NA	TRBV12-3/TRBV12-4	TRBD1	TRBJ1-1	CASSGDRGTEAFF
few	TRBV4-2	TRBD1	TRBJ1-1	CASSQEWTGIAAFF
NA	TRBV4-2	NA	TRBJ2-5	CASSPRGAFETQYF
NA	TRBV11-2	TRBD1	TRBJ1-6	CASSLATGLIIHF
NA	TRBV5-1	TRBD1	TRBJ2-7	CASSFRSGQGTYEQYF
NA	TRBV5-6	NA	TRBJ2-3	CASSLEVRAGGDTQYF
NA	TRBV6-5	TRBD1	TRBJ2-2	CASSGTGGLGELFF
NA	TRBV5-6	NA	TRBJ1-1	CASTRYAGEGNTEAFF
NA	TRBV7-8	TRBD1	TRBJ1-3	CASSQSTGGGRSGNTIYF
NA	TRBV4-3	TRBD1	TRBJ1-2	CASSQDNHHGQGGNYGYTF
NA	TRBV5-1	NA	TRBJ2-2	CASSLASGGTGELFF
NA	TRBV5-1	NA	TRBJ1-4	CASSLRGSNEKLFF
NA	TRBV11-1	NA	TRBJ1-2	CASSLESPGIEGYTF
NA	TRBV21-1	NA	TRBJ1-3	CASSKAPVRASGNTIYF
NA	TRBV11-1	TRBD1	TRBJ2-2	CASSPRGQGDTGELFF
NA	TRBV5-1	NA	TRBJ1-1	CASSPRAGANTEAFF
NA	TRBV13	NA	TRBJ2-7	CASSHTGIYEQYF
NA	TRBV5-1	TRBD1	TRBJ1-2	CASSLGGTDGYTF
NA	TRBV7-2	TRBD1	TRBJ1-1	CASSSDRPPEAFF
once	TRBV7-9	NA	TRBJ2-1	CASSPGGTTISGFF
NA	TRBV18	NA	TRBJ1-1	CASSPGHSNTEAFF
once	TRBV5-1	NA	TRBJ2-7	CASSLGTSRQSSYEQYF
NA	TRBV9	NA	TRBJ1-3	CASSVGLGGVGNTIYF
NA	TRBV7-2	TRBD2	TRBJ2-1	CASSPRLAGGPHEQFF
NA	TRBV4-2	NA	TRBJ1-5	CASSQDGGGQGNQPQHF
NA	TRBV9	NA	TRBJ2-7	CASSVDSRAYEQYF
once	TRBV19	TRBD2	TRBJ2-1	CASSIEGGGAWNEQFF
NA	TRBV28	NA	TRBJ1-1	CASSPVLKNTEAFF
NA	TRBV6-5	NA	TRBJ2-1	CASSYSATYNEQFF
NA	TRBV5-1	NA	TRBJ2-3	CASSLVAGTDTQYF
NA	TRBV5-6	NA	TRBJ1-4	CASSQQGNEKLFF
few	TRBV29-1	TRBD1	TRBJ1-2	CSTGQGGHGYTF
NA	TRBV27	TRBD1	TRBJ2-5	CASSLDRAKTQYF
NA	TRBV4-1	TRBD1	TRBJ2-7	CASSQDSARGQANTYEQYF
NA	TRBV7-3	NA	TRBJ1-6	CASSSRVVDSPLHF
NA	TRBV6-5	NA	TRBJ1-3	CASSFSFPGNTIYF